This passage covers 5 T cell receptor beta chains from one sample sequenced in a study of blood T cell repertoires in COVID-19. Using immunoSEQ multiplex PCR, the repertoire was profiled, and TCRdb retains in-frame clones only, with some absent. The table shows 90,000 to 120,000 clones, with around 80% occurring only once. Sequencing was carried out using peripheral blood. These receptors were collected from a man in his sixties or seventies with active or convalescent COVID-19.

The V and J genes are TRBV30 and TRBJ2-3; no definite D call. V lost 3 bases and J lost 0, with 4 bases in between. Germline CDR1 reads GTSNPN; CDR2 reads SVGIG (reference sequence). CDR3 length equals 12 residues. The CDR3 protein is CAWSRSTDTQYF. The CDR3 DNA reads as TGTGCCTGGAGCAGAAGCACAGATACGCAGTATTTT.

The CDR3 DNA reads as TGTGCCAGCAGTGACCCTTCAGGGACTGGAAACACCATATATTTT. Its translation is CASSDPSGTGNTIYF. This chain connects TRBV25-1 to TRBJ1-3; TRBD1 is a possible D gene (5 bases). The CDR3 spans 15 residues. The germline CDR1 and CDR2 sequences are MGHDK and SYGVNS. Trimming shortened V by 3 bases and J by 2 bases, and 11 bases separated the two germline ends.

The J gene is TRBJ1-3, the V gene TRBV28, with D possibly being TRBD1 (5 bases). Trimming removed 4 bases at V and 2 bases at J, with 18 bases between. Germline-derived CDR1 and CDR2 are MDHEN and SYDVKM. This CDR3 contains 17 residues. CDR3 coding DNA: TGTGCCAGCAGTTCTCCAGGGTGGGGCCCTCCTGGAAACACCATATATTTT. It encodes CASSSPGWGPPGNTIYF.

The chain is built from TRBV27 and TRBJ1-1; 7 bases align to TRBD1. Germline-derived CDR1 and CDR2 are MNHEY and SMNVEV (reference sequence). CDR3 length: 16 residues. V dropped 5 bases and J dropped 1; count of bases not matched to a gene: 10. CDR3 region: CASSLIFGTANTEAFF. CDR3 DNA: TGTGCCAGCAGTCTCATTTTTGGGACAGCGAACACTGAAGCTTTCTTT.

DNA for the CDR3: TGCAGCGTCCTCGACAGTTCGAGCTCTGGAAACACCATATATTTT. Amino acid sequence: CSVLDSSSSGNTIYF. The chain recombines TRBV29-1 with TRBJ1-3; D might be TRBD1 (5 bases). Germline values: CDR1 SQVTM, CDR2 ANQGSEA. The CDR3 has 15 amino acids. With 6 bases removed from V and 0 bases from J, the gap between germline ends came to 15 bases. Combining the CDR3 with reference TRBV29-1 and TRBJ1-3 gives the whole variable domain SAVISQKPSRDICQRGTSLTIQCQVDSQVTMMFWYRQQPGQSLTLIATANQGSEATYESGFVIDKFPISRPNLTFSTLTVSNMSPEDSSIYLCSVLDSSSSGNTIYFGEGSWLTVV.